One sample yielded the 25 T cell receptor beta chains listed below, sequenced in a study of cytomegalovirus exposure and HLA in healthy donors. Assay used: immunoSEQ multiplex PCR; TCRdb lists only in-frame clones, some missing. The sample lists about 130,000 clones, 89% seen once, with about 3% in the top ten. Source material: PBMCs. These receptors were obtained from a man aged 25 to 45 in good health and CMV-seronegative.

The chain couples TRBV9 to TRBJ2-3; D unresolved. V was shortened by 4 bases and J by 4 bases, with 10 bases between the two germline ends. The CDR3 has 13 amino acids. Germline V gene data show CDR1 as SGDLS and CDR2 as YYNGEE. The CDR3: CASSSPRADTQYF. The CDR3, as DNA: TGTGCCAGCAGCTCCCCCCGGGCAGATACGCAGTATTTT.

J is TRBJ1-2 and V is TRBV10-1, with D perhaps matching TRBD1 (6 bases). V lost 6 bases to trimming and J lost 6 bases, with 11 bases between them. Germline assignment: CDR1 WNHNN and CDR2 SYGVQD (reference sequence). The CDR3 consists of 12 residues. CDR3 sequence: CASSAHRDGYTF. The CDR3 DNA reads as TGCGCCAGCAGCGCACACAGGGATGGCTACACCTTC.

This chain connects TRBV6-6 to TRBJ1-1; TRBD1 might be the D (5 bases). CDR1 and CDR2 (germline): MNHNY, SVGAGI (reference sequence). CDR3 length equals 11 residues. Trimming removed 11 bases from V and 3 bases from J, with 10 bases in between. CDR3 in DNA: TGTGCCGGAGGGGATTACACTGAAGCTTTCTTT. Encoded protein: CAGGDYTEAFF.

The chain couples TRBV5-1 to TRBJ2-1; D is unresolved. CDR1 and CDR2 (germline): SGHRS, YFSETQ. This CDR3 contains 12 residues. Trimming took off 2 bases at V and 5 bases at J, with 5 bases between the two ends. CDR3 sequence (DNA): TGCGCCAGCAGCTTCTCGGACAATGAGCAGTTCTTC. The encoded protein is CASSFSDNEQFF. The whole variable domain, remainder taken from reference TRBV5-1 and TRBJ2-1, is KAGVTQTPRYLIKTRGQQVTLSCSPISGHRSVSWYQQTPGQGLQFLFEYFSETQRNKGNFPGRFSGRQFSNSRSEMNVSTLELGDSALYLCASSFSDNEQFFGPGTRLTVL.

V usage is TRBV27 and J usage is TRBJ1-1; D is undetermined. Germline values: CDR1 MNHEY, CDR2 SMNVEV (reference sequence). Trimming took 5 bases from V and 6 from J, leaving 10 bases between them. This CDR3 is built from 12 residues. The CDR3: CASSPGGSEAFF. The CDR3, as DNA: TGTGCCAGCAGTCCAGGAGGCTCTGAAGCTTTCTTT.

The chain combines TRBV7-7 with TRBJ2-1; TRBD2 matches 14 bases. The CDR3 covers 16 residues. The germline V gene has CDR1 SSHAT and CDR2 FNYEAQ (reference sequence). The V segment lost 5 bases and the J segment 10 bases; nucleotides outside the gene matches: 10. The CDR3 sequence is CASSATTSGGVGEQFF. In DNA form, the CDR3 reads TGTGCCAGCAGCGCAACGACTAGCGGGGGGGTCGGGGAGCAGTTCTTC.

The CDR3 spells CASSTTSGRIYGYTF. The DNA for the CDR3 is TGTGCCAGCAGCACAACCTCAGGAAGGATCTATGGCTACACCTTC. The rearrangement links TRBV5-6 to TRBJ1-2; D remains unclear. In germline, CDR1 is SGHDT, CDR2 YYEEEE. The V end was cut by 4 bases, the J end by 4 bases, with 17 bases between. This CDR3 contains 15 residues.

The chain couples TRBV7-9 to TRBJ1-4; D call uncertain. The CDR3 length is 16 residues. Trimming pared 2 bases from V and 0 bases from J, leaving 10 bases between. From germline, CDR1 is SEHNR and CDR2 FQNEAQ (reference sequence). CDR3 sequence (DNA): TGTGCCAGCAGCTTAACCCCAAGCTCAACTAATGAAAAACTGTTTTTT. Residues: CASSLTPSSTNEKLFF.

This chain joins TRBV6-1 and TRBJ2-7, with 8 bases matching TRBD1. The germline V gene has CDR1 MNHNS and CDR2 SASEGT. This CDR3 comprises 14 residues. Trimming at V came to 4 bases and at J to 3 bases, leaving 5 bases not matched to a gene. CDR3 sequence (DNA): TGTGCCAGCAGTGGAGGACAGGGATTCTACGAGCAGTACTTC. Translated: CASSGGQGFYEQYF.

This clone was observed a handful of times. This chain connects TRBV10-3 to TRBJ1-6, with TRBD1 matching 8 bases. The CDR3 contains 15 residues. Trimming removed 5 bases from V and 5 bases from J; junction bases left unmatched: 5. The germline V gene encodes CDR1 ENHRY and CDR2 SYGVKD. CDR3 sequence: CAISRTGNDNSPLHF. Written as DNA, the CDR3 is TGTGCCATCAGTAGGACAGGGAATGATAATTCACCCCTCCACTTT.

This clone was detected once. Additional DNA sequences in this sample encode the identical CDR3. The CDR3 region is CASSLDRTYEQYF. In nucleotides, the CDR3 is TGTGCCAGCAGTTTAGACAGAACCTACGAGCAGTACTTC. The chain joins TRBV27 to TRBJ2-7, with D possibly TRBD1 on 5 matching bases. Germline V gene data show CDR1 as MNHEY and CDR2 as SMNVEV (reference sequence). V lost 2 bases and J lost 2, with 7 bases in between. The CDR3 loop spans 13 amino acids.

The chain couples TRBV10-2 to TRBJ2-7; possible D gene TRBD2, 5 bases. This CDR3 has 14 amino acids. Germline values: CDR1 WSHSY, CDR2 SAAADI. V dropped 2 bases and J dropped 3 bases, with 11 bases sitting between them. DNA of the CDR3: TGCGCCAGCAGTGAGCCGCAACGGGACTACGAGCAGTACTTC. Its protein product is CASSEPQRDYEQYF.

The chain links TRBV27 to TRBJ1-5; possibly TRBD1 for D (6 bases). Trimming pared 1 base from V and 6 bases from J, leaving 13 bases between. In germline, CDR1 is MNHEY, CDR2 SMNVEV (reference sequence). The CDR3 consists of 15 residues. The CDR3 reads CASSLWPGEGQPQHF. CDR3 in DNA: TGTGCCAGCAGTTTATGGCCAGGGGAGGGTCAGCCCCAGCATTTT.

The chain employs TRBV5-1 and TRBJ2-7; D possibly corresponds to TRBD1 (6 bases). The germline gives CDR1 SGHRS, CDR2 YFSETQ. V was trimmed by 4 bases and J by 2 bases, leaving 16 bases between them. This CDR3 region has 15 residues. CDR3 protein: CASSDPGESPYEQYF. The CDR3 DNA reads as TGCGCCAGCAGCGACCCAGGGGAGTCCCCCTACGAGCAGTACTTC.

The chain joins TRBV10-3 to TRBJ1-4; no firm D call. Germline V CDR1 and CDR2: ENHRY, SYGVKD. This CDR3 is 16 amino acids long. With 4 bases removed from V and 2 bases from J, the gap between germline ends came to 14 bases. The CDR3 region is CAISGGGVGTNEKLFF. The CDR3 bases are TGTGCCATCAGTGGAGGAGGAGTTGGTACTAATGAAAAACTGTTTTTT.

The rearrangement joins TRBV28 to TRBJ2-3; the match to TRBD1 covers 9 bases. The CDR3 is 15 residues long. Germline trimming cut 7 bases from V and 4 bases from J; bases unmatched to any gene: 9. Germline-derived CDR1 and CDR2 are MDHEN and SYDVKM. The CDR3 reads CASNLQGAVADTQYF. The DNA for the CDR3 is TGTGCCAGCAATCTACAGGGGGCTGTGGCAGATACGCAGTATTTT. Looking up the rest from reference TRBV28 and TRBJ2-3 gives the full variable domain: DVKVTQSSRYLVKRTGEKVFLECVQDMDHENMFWYRQDPGLGLRLIYFSYDVKMKEKGDIPEGYSVSREKKERFSLILESASTNQTSMYLCASNLQGAVADTQYFGPGTRLTVL.

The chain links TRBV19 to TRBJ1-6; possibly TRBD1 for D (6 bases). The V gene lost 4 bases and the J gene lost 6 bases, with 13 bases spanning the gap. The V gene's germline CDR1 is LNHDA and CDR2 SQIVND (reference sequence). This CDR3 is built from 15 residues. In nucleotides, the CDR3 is TGTGCCAGTAGTAAATCGCTAGGGGGTAATTCACCCCTCCACTTT. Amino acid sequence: CASSKSLGGNSPLHF.

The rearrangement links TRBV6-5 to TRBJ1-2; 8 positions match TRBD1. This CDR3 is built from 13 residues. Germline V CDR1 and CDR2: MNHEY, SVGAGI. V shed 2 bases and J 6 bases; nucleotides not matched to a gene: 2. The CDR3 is CASSYHRGNGYTF. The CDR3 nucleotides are TGTGCCAGCAGTTACCACAGGGGGAATGGCTACACCTTC.

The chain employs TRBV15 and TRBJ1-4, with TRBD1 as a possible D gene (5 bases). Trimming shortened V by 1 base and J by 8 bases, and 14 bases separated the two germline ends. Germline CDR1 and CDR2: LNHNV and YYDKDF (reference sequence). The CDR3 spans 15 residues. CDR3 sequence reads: CATSRGVQGREKLFF. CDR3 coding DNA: TGTGCCACCAGCAGAGGGGTTCAGGGTCGGGAAAAACTGTTTTTT.

CDR3 protein: CASSPLELLGSQPQHF. The CDR3 DNA sequence: TGTGCCAGCAGTCCTCTTGAGCTTCTGGGCTCCCAGCCCCAGCATTTT. V gene TRBV27 combines with J gene TRBJ1-5; no reliable D call. Trimming cost V 5 bases and J 7 bases, with 21 bases left between them. CDR1 and CDR2 (germline): MNHEY, SMNVEV (reference sequence). The CDR3 has 16 residues.

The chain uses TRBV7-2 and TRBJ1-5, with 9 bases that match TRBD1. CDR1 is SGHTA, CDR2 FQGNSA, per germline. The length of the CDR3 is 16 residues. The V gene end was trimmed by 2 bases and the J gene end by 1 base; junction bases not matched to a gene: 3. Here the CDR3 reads CASSLWGTGSNQPQHF. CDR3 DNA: TGTGCCAGCAGCTTATGGGGGACAGGGAGCAATCAGCCCCAGCATTTT.

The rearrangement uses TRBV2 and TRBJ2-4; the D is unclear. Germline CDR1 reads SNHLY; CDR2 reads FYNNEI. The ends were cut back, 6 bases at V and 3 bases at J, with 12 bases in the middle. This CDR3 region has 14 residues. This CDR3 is CASRSIGLKNIQYF. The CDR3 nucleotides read TGTGCCAGCAGATCTATTGGGCTCAAAAACATTCAGTACTTC.

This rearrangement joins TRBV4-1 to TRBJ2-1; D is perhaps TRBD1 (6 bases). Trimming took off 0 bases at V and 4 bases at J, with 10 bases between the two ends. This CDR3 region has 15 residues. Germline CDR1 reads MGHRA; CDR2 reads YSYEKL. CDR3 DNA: TGCGCCAGCAGCCAAGACAGGGGCGATTACAATGAGCAGTTCTTC. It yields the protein CASSQDRGDYNEQFF.

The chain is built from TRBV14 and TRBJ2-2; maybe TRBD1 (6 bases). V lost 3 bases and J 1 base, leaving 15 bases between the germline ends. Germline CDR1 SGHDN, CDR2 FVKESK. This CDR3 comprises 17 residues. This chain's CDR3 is CASSHLQGTLNTGELFF. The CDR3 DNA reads TGTGCCAGCAGCCATTTACAGGGTACCCTGAACACCGGGGAGCTGTTTTTT.

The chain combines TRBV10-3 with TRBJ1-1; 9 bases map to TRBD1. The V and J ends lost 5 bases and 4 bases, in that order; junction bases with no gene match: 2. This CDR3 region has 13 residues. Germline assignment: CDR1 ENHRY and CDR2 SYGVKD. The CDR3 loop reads CAISYRGLTEAFF. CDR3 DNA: TGTGCCATCAGTTACAGGGGGCTCACTGAAGCTTTCTTT.